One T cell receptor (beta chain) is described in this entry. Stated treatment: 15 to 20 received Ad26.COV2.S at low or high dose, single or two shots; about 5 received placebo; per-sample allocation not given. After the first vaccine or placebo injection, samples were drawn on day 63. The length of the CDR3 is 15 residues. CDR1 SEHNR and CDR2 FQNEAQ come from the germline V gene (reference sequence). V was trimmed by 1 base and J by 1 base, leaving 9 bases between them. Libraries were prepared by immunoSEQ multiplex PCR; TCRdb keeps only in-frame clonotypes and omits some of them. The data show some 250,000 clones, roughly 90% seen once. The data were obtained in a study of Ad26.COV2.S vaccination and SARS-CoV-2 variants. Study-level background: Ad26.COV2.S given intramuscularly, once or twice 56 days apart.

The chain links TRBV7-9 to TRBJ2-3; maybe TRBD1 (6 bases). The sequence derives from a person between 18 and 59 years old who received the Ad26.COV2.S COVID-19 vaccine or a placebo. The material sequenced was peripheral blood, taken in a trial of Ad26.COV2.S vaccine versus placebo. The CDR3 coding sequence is TGTGCCAGCAGCTTAGTTGGGGGCGGCACAGATACGCAGTATTTT. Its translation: CASSLVGGGTDTQYF.